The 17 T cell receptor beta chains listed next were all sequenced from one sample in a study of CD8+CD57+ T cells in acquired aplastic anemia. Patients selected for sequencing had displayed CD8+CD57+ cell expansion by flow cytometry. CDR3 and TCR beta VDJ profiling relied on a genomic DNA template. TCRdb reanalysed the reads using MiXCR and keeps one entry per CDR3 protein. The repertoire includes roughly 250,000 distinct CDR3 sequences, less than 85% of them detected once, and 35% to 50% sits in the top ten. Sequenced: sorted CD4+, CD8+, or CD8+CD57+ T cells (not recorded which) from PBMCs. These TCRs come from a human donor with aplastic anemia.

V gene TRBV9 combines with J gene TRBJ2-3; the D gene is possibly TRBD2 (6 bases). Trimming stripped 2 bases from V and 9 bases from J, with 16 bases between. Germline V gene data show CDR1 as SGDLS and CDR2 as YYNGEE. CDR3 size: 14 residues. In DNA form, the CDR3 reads TGTGCCAGCAGCGTGGGGGGAGGTCCGGGAACGCAGTATTTT. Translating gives CASSVGGGPGTQYF.

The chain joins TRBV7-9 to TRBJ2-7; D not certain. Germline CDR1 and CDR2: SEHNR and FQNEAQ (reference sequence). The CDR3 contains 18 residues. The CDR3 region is CASSPQRNTAAFFYEQYV. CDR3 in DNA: TGCGCCAGCAGCCCACAGCGCAACACTGCAGCTTTCTTTTACGAGCAGTACGTC.

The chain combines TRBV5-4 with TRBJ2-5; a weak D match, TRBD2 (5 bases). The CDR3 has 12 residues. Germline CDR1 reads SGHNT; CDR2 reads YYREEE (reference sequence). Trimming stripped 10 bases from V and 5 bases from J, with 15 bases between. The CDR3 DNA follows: TGTGCCGGACGCTTTACTAGGGAGACCCAGTACTTC. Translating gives CAGRFTRETQYF.

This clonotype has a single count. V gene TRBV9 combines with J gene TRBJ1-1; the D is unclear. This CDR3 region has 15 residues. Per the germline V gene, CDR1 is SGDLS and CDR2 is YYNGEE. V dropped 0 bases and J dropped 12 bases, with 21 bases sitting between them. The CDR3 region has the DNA TGTGCCAGCAGCGTAGAACGGGCTTCGTCGCATCCCCCTTTCTTT. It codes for CASSVERASSHPPFF.

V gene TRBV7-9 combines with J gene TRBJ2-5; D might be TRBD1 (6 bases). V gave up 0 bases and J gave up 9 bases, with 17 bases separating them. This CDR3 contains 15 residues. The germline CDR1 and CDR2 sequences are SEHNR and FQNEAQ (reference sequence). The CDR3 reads CASSLAPGTNKAQYF. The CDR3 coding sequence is TGTGCCAGCAGCTTAGCCCCCGGGACAAACAAGGCCCAGTACTTC.

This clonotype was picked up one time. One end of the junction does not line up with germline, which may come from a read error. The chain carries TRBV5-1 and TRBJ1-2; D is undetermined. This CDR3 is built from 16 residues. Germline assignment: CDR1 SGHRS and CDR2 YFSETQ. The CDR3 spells CASSPEKPEDVYGYTF. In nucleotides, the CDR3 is TGTGCCAGCAGCCCGGAGAAGCCCGAGGACGTATATGGCTACACCTTC.

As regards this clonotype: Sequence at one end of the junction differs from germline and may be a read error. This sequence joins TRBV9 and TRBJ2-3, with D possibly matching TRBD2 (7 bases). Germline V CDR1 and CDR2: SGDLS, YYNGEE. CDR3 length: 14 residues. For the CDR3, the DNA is TGTGCCAGCAGCGGGGGGGGCCGACAGGAAGGGAACAATTTT. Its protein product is CASSGGGRQEGNNF.

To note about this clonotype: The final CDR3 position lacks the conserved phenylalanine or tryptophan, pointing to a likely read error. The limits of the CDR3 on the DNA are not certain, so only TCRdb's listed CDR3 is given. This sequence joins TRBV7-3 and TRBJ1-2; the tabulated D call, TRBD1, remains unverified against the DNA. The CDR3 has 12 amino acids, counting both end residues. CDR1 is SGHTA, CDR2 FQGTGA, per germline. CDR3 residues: CASSSGVYAYTQ.

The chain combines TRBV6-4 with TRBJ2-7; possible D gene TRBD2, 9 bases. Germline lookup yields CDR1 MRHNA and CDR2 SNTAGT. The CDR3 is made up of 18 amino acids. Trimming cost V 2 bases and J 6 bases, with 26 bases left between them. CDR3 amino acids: CASSDRLAGQANLAEQYV. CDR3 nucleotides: TGTGCCAGCAGTGACCGTCTAGCGGGACAGGCGAACCTGGCCGAGCAGTACGTC.

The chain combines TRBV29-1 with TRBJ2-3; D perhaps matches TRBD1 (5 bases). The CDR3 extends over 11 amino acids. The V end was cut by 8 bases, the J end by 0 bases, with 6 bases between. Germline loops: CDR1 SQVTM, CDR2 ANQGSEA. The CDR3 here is CSQGSTDTQYF. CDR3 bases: TGCAGCCAGGGAAGCACAGATACGCAGTATTTT.

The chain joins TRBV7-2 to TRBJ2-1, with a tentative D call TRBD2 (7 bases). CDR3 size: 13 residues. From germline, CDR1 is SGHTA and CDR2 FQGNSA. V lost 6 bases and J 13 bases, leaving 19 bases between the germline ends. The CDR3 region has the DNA TGTGCCAGCAGGGGAGGGTGGGGGCAGGCACAGTTCTTC. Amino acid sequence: CASRGGWGQAQFF.

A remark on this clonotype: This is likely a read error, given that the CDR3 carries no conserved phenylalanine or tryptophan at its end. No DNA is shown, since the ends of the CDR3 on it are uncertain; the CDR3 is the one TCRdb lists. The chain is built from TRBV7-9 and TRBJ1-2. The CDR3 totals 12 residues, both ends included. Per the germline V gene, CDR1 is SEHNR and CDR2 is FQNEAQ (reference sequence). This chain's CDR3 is CASRFQRSGYSD.

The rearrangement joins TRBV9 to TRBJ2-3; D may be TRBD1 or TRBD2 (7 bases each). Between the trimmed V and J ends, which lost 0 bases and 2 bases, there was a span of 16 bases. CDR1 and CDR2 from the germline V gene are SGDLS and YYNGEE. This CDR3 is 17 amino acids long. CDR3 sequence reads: CASSVGGGDSHTDTQYF. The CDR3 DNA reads TGTGCCAGCAGCGTAGGAGGGGGGGACAGCCACACAGATACGCAGTATTTT. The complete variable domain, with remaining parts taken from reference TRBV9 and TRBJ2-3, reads DSGVTQTPKHLITATGQRVTLRCSPRSGDLSVYWYQQSLDQGLQFLIQYYNGEERAKGNILERFSAQQFPDLHSELNLSSLELGDSALYFCASSVGGGDSHTDTQYFGPGTRLTVL.

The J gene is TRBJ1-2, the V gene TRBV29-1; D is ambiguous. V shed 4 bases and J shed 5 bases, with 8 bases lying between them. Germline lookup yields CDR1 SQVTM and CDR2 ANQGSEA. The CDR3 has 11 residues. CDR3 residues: CSVVLEYGYTF. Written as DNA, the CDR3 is TGCAGCGTTGTCCTGGAGTATGGCTACACCTTC.

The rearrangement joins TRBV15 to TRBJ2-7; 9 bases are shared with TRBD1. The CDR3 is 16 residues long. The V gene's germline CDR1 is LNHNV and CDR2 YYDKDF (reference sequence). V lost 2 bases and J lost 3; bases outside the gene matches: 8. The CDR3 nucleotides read TGTGCCACCAGCAGACCCTCCGGGACAGGGTACTACGAGCAGTACTTC. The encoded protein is CATSRPSGTGYYEQYF.

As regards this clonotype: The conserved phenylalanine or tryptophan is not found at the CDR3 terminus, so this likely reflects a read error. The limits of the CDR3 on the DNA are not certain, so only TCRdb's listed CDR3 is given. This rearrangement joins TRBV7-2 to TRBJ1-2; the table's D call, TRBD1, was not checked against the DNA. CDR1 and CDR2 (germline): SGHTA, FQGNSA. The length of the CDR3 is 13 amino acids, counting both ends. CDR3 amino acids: CASSYHRHGTDTS.

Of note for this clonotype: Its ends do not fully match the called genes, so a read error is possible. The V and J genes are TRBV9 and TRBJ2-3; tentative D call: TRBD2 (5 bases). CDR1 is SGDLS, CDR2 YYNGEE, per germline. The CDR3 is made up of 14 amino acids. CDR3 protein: CASSGLAGTTTEHF. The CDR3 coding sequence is TGTGCCAGCAGCGGATTGGCGGGTACCACCACGGAGCATTTT.